Given below is one T cell receptor (beta chain) in context. The antigen remains undetermined. The sample is drawn from a study of vaccination and CD4 T cells after COVID-19. Study details: Median time from COVID diagnosis to post-COVID sampling was 101 days (35 to 161). Cells received overlapping spike peptides from SARS-CoV-2, HCoV-NL63, HCoV-OC43 and HCoV-229E as stimulation. The study, taken as a whole, reports: Of the reactive clones in convalescent patients, a median 86.3% showed up only post-vaccination.

Treatment in this sample: roughly 11-day PBMC culture with coronavirus spike peptide pools or control peptides (ViraFEST assay). The ViraFEST method relied on peptide pools to expand antigen-specific T cells, followed by TCR sequencing. Sequencing of cultured CD4+ T cell DNA used the Oncomine TCR Beta short-read assay. TCRdb used MiXCR to reprocess the PCR reads, holding one entry per CDR3 protein. This sample yields around 19,000 distinct CDR3 sequences, of which about 39% are seen a single time; around 5.8% belongs to the top ten. The CDR3 length is 14 residues. Trimming shortened V by 3 bases and J by 5 bases, and 13 bases separated the two germline ends. Per the germline V gene, CDR1 is KGHSH and CDR2 is LQKENI.

The clonotype was recovered from a human donor who had recovered from COVID-19. The specimen comprised CD4+ T cells from blood, cultured in vitro, sampled before SARS-CoV-2 vaccination. This rearrangement joins TRBV18 to TRBJ1-1; unclear D gene. The CDR3 DNA follows: TGTGCCAGCTCACCTAGGCCTCTCGGGACTGAAGCTTTCTTT. Translated, it gives CASSPRPLGTEAFF.